The 10 T cell receptor beta chains presented below share a single source sample, sequenced in a study of cytotoxic CD8 clonotypes in ibrutinib-treated CLL. The data were produced by immunoSEQ multiplex PCR, yet TCRdb's version contains in-frame clones alone and is incomplete. The sample includes some 300,000 clones, just under 80% of them seen just once. The sequenced sample was PBMCs, obtained before ibrutinib treatment. The receptors derive from a human donor with chronic lymphocytic leukemia.

This clone was counted a few times. The rearrangement uses TRBV27 and TRBJ1-4; 7 nucleotides agree with TRBD1. The CDR3 covers 16 residues. CDR1 and CDR2 (germline): MNHEY, SMNVEV (reference sequence). V dropped 4 bases and J dropped 0; count of bases not matched to a gene: 5. CDR3 DNA: TGTGCCAGCAGTTACGGGACAGCCTCAACTAATGAAAAACTGTTTTTT. This translates into CASSYGTASTNEKLFF.

The chain links TRBV7-8 to TRBJ2-2; TRBD2 aligns across 7 bases. With V trimmed by 2 bases and J by 4 bases, 7 bases remained unmatched. This CDR3 region has 16 residues. The germline V gene has CDR1 SGHVS and CDR2 FQNEAQ. CDR3 in DNA: TGTGCCAGCAGCTTAAGGGAGGGAGGGGTCACCGGGGAGCTGTTTTTT. This codes for CASSLREGGVTGELFF.

The chain links TRBV11-3 to TRBJ1-1; 7 nucleotides agree with TRBD1. V gave up 5 bases and J gave up 8 bases; unmatched junction bases: 8. The CDR3 runs to 13 residues. Germline V lookup: CDR1 SGHNT, CDR2 YENEEA. CDR3 loop: CASSVSGQPEAFF. The DNA of the CDR3 is TGTGCCAGCAGCGTTTCGGGACAGCCCGAAGCTTTCTTT.

This chain links TRBV18 with TRBJ1-3; tentative D call: TRBD1 (5 bases). V was shortened by 3 bases and J by 1 base, with 10 bases between the two germline ends. CDR3 size: 15 residues. Germline assignment: CDR1 KGHSH and CDR2 LQKENI. Written as DNA, the CDR3 is TGTGCCAGCTCACCCGACAGAATTTCTGGAAACACCATATATTTT. Amino acids: CASSPDRISGNTIYF.

The rearrangement uses TRBV10-3 and TRBJ1-2; D call uncertain. V lost 0 bases, J lost 8 bases, and 7 bases lay in between. Germline CDR1 reads ENHRY; CDR2 reads SYGVKD. The length of the CDR3 is 12 residues. The CDR3 DNA follows: TGTGCCATCAGTGAGTCGAGAGGCGGCTACACCTTC. This gives the protein CAISESRGGYTF.

This chain connects TRBV6-5 to TRBJ2-7, with 7 bases matching TRBD1. The J segment lost 5 bases and the V segment lost 4 bases, leaving 8 bases of the junction unmatched. Germline lookup yields CDR1 MNHEY and CDR2 SVGAGI. This CDR3 is 14 amino acids long. In DNA form, the CDR3 reads TGTGCCAGCAGTTTGACAGGGTCACAAAACGAGCAGTACTTC. It encodes CASSLTGSQNEQYF.

In DNA form, the CDR3 reads TGTGCCAGCAGCGTAGTGACTAGCGAAGTAGGTACGCAGTATTTT. It translates to CASSVVTSEVGTQYF. The chain joins TRBV9 to TRBJ2-3; 8 nucleotides align to TRBD2. The CDR3 runs to 15 residues. Trimming at V came to 0 bases and at J to 8 bases, leaving 8 bases not matched to a gene. In germline, CDR1 is SGDLS, CDR2 YYNGEE.

The chain uses TRBV5-1 and TRBJ1-3; 9 bases are a match to TRBD1. This CDR3 comprises 16 residues. CDR1 is SGHRS and CDR2 is YFSETQ in the germline V gene. Trimming removed 0 bases from V and 6 bases from J; junction bases left unmatched: 7. CDR3: CASSLVGTGPENTIYF. CDR3 DNA: TGCGCCAGCAGCTTGGTGGGGACAGGGCCCGAAAACACCATATATTTT.

The gene calls are TRBV10-1 and TRBJ2-1, with TRBD2 matching 10 bases. V lost 0 bases, J lost 2 bases, and 10 bases stayed unmatched. The CDR3 is made up of 19 amino acids. Germline V gene data show CDR1 as WNHNN and CDR2 as SYGVQD (reference sequence). The DNA of the CDR3 is TGCGCCAGCAGTGAGTCTCCTAGCGGGAGCCTTTATCCCTACAATGAGCAGTTCTTC. Translated: CASSESPSGSLYPYNEQFF.

The sample holds a few counts of this clone. This sequence joins TRBV7-9 and TRBJ1-5, with TRBD1 as a possible D gene (5 bases). Germline-derived CDR1 and CDR2 are SEHNR and FQNEAQ (reference sequence). V was shortened by 5 bases and J by 6 bases, with 14 bases between the two germline ends. This CDR3 has 14 residues. In DNA, the CDR3 is TGTGCCAGCAGCCCTGGCAGGGAGACTCAGCCCCAGCATTTT. The encoded protein is CASSPGRETQPQHF.